This T cell receptor beta chain was sequenced for a study of Ad26.COV2.S vaccination and SARS-CoV-2 variants. About the study: In the COV1001 trial, the donor was in the Ad26.COV2.S arm. Whole-study findings and limits: Non-spike TCR breadth was similar in vaccine and placebo recipients. Using TCR breadth and depth analyses may have led to underestimated total T cell responses.

Documented treatment: roughly 18 received Ad26.COV2.S at low or high dose, single or two shots; several received placebo; per-sample allocation not given. The investigators took samples on day 63 after the first vaccine or placebo injection. An Ad26 vector that expressed Wuhan-strain SARS-CoV-2 spike constituted the vaccine. In the case of this clone: Its antigen is not known.

TCRdb's table, derived via immunoSEQ multiplex PCR, lists solely in-frame clones and lacks some. Of 250,000 or so clones listed, around 90% were seen once; the top ten hold roughly 3%. CDR1 and CDR2 from the germline V gene are KGHSH and LQKENI. J gave up 3 bases and V 6 bases, and 11 bases lay outside the gene matches. The CDR3 has 16 residues. V and J are TRBV18 and TRBJ2-3; 8 bases align to TRBD2. The receptor's source is a person between 18 and 65 years old who received the Ad26.COV2.S COVID-19 vaccine or a placebo. The material was peripheral blood, obtained in a trial of Ad26.COV2.S vaccine versus placebo. The CDR3 loop reads CASSSTLAGGTDTQYF. Here the CDR3 DNA reads TGTGCCAGCTCTTCGACCCTAGCGGGCGGAACAGATACGCAGTATTTT.